The next 9 T cell receptor beta chains were all read from a single sample in a study of T cell responses to AZD1222 COVID-19 vaccine. The repertoire was sequenced with immunoSEQ multiplex PCR; TCRdb's copy has only in-frame clones and lacks some. The sample includes some 150,000 clones, approximately 91% of them seen just once. The sequencing used peripheral blood, collected on day 0 of AZD1222 vaccination. The receptors come from an adult in good health.

The chain joins TRBV19 to TRBJ2-2; TRBD1 agrees at 9 bases. This CDR3 is 18 amino acids long. The V and J ends lost 5 bases and 4 bases, in that order; junction bases with no gene match: 14. Germline V gene lookup returns CDR1 LNHDA and CDR2 SQIVND (reference sequence). CDR3 protein: CASSLLVFGTGSTGELFF. The CDR3 DNA is TGTGCCAGTAGTCTCCTCGTTTTCGGGACAGGGTCCACCGGGGAGCTGTTTTTT.

The rearrangement joins TRBV11-2 to TRBJ1-3; unclear D gene. V was pared by 2 bases and J by 4 bases, with 9 bases between. The length of the CDR3 is 14 residues. Germline CDR1 reads SGHAT; CDR2 reads FQNNGV. The CDR3, as DNA: TGTGCCAGCAGCTTATTGTCAGGAGGAAACACCATATATTTT. It codes for CASSLLSGGNTIYF.

This chain links TRBV4-2 with TRBJ2-3; 12 bases are shared with TRBD2. V gave up 4 bases and J gave up 1 base; unmatched junction bases: 6. The length of the CDR3 is 17 residues. CDR1 and CDR2 from the germline V gene are LGHNA and YNFKEQ. The chain's CDR3 is CASSRRLAGVGTDTQYF. In DNA form, the CDR3 reads TGTGCCAGCAGCCGCCGACTAGCGGGAGTTGGCACAGATACGCAGTATTTT.

The chain couples TRBV19 to TRBJ1-5; 10 nucleotides line up with TRBD1. This CDR3 spans 16 amino acids. The V gene end was trimmed by 7 bases and the J gene end by 1 base; junction bases not matched to a gene: 7. Germline assignment: CDR1 LNHDA and CDR2 SQIVND (reference sequence). This CDR3 reads CASNLGQGQSNQPQHF. The CDR3 nucleotides are TGTGCCAGTAACCTGGGACAGGGGCAAAGCAATCAGCCCCAGCATTTT.

This chain links TRBV18 with TRBJ2-2; D is possibly TRBD2 (6 bases). Germline-derived CDR1 and CDR2 are KGHSH and LQKENI. V was trimmed by 3 bases and J by 6 bases, leaving 17 bases between them. This CDR3 has 16 amino acids. The CDR3 reads CASSPQRLDTAGELFF. The CDR3 region has the DNA TGTGCCAGCTCACCGCAGCGACTAGATACGGCCGGGGAGCTGTTTTTT.

This rearrangement joins TRBV11-1 to TRBJ2-3; D is perhaps TRBD2 (6 bases). The CDR3 loop spans 16 amino acids. Germline V gene data show CDR1 as SGHAT and CDR2 as FQDESV (reference sequence). V was clipped by 7 bases and J by 4 bases, with 21 bases between them. Written as DNA, the CDR3 is TGTGCCAGCACCACCACTAGCCTGGGGTCGGCAGATACGCAGTATTTT. Its protein is CASTTTSLGSADTQYF.

The gene calls are TRBV12-3 or TRBV12-4 and TRBJ1-4; D gene uncertain. Trimming took 1 base from V and 7 from J, leaving 7 bases between them. The CDR3 has 13 residues. The CDR3 protein is CASSLGQGEKLFF. The CDR3 DNA reads TGTGCCAGCAGTTTAGGCCAAGGTGAAAAACTGTTTTTT.

The chain employs TRBV2 and TRBJ2-7; perhaps TRBD2 as D (5 bases). The CDR3 is made up of 13 amino acids. Germline CDR1 SNHLY, CDR2 FYNNEI. V lost 3 bases and J 0 bases, leaving 6 bases between the germline ends. The chain's CDR3 is CASSERVSYEQYF. Here the CDR3 DNA reads TGTGCCAGCAGTGAGAGGGTCTCCTACGAGCAGTACTTC. Complete variable domain (other parts from reference TRBV2 and TRBJ2-7): EPEVTQTPSHQVTQMGQEVILRCVPISNHLYFYWYRQILGQKVEFLVSFYNNEISEKSEIFDDQFSVERPDGSNFTLKIRSTKLEDSAMYFCASSERVSYEQYFGPGTRLTVT.

This chain uses TRBV19 with TRBJ2-5, with D unclear. V gave up 1 base and J gave up 4 bases, with 7 bases separating them. The CDR3 has 13 residues. Per the germline V gene, CDR1 is LNHDA and CDR2 is SQIVND (reference sequence). CDR3 sequence (DNA): TGTGCCAGTAGTATAGGATACCGAGAGACCCAGTACTTC. As protein: CASSIGYRETQYF.